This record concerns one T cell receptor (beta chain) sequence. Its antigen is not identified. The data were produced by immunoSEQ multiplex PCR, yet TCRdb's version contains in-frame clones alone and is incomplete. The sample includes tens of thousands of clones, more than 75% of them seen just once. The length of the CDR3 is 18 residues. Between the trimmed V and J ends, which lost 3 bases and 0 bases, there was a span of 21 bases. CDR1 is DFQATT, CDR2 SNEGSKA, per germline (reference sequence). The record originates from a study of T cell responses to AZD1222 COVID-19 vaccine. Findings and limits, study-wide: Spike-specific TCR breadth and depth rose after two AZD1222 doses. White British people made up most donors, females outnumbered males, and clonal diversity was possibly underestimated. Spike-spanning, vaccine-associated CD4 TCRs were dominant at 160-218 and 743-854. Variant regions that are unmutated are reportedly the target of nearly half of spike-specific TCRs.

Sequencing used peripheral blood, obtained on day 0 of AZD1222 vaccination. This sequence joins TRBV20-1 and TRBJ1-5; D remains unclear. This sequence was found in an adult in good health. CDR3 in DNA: TGCAGTGCTAGTATTGTGGCCGGCCCGTCTTATAGCAATCAGCCCCAGCATTTT. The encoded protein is CSASIVAGPSYSNQPQHF.